These T cell receptor beta chains were read from a single sample in a study of post-analysis software for immune sequencing data. TCRdb used MiXCR to reprocess the PCR reads, holding one entry per CDR3 protein. The sample consists of 750,000 to 950,000 distinct CDR3 sequences, more than 45% of them appearing once. Sequencing was done on a sample of blood. These receptors were obtained from a girl between 5 and 17 years old with multiple sclerosis. The CDR3 runs from the conserved cysteine through the conserved F or W. The order of the fields is CDR3 length, J gene, clone size, V gene, CDR3 protein. Size is omitted from some rows. Given values are once, few, many or a class for expanded clones.

cdr3_length: 17; j_call: -; clone_size: -; v_call: TRBV6-2/TRBV6-3; cdr3_aa: CASSYRGEGRYQETQYF
cdr3_length: 15; j_call: TRBJ2-3; clone_size: -; v_call: TRBV6-4; cdr3_aa: CASRASGSRTDTQYF
cdr3_length: 14; j_call: -; clone_size: -; v_call: TRBV20-1; cdr3_aa: CSARLGGGLETQYF
cdr3_length: 14; j_call: TRBJ1-1; clone_size: -; v_call: TRBV12-3/TRBV12-4; cdr3_aa: CASSSRQGVAEAFF
cdr3_length: 11; j_call: TRBJ2-3; clone_size: -; v_call: TRBV29-1; cdr3_aa: CSVRSTDTQYF
cdr3_length: 16; j_call: TRBJ2-7; clone_size: few; v_call: TRBV2; cdr3_aa: CASSGPLEVPTYEQYF
cdr3_length: 15; j_call: TRBJ2-1; clone_size: few; v_call: TRBV10-3; cdr3_aa: CAIRDRGPAYNEQFF
cdr3_length: 15; j_call: TRBJ1-4; clone_size: few; v_call: TRBV7-9; cdr3_aa: CASSLSTGTNEKLFF
cdr3_length: 16; j_call: TRBJ2-3; clone_size: -; v_call: TRBV7-2; cdr3_aa: CASSLNGRVPRDTQYF
cdr3_length: 12; j_call: -; clone_size: few; v_call: TRBV7-3; cdr3_aa: CASSSGQLEQYF
cdr3_length: 15; j_call: TRBJ2-7; clone_size: -; v_call: TRBV12-3/TRBV12-4; cdr3_aa: CASSPLPVGVHEQYF
cdr3_length: 12; j_call: TRBJ2-1; clone_size: once; v_call: TRBV12-3/TRBV12-4; cdr3_aa: CASSLRVLEQFF
cdr3_length: 15; j_call: TRBJ2-3; clone_size: -; v_call: TRBV28; cdr3_aa: CASSLGLAGLDTQYF
cdr3_length: 14; j_call: TRBJ2-7; clone_size: -; v_call: TRBV7-3; cdr3_aa: CASSLDSGSYEQYF
cdr3_length: 17; j_call: TRBJ2-1; clone_size: few; v_call: TRBV6-1; cdr3_aa: CASSGLLMFILIGEQFF
cdr3_length: 15; j_call: TRBJ2-1; clone_size: -; v_call: TRBV15; cdr3_aa: CATTIDRGRYNEQFF
cdr3_length: 14; j_call: TRBJ2-5; clone_size: few; v_call: TRBV9; cdr3_aa: CASSTMGIQETQYF
cdr3_length: 12; j_call: TRBJ2-1; clone_size: -; v_call: TRBV29-1; cdr3_aa: CSDVSDYNEQFF
cdr3_length: 13; j_call: TRBJ1-4; clone_size: few; v_call: TRBV29-1; cdr3_aa: CSAVGQTNEKLFF
cdr3_length: 18; j_call: TRBJ2-6; clone_size: -; v_call: TRBV3-1; cdr3_aa: CASSQEGDRVSGANVLTF
cdr3_length: 17; j_call: TRBJ1-2; clone_size: -; v_call: TRBV12-3/TRBV12-4; cdr3_aa: CASSSGQGTSNNYGYTF
cdr3_length: 14; j_call: TRBJ2-1; clone_size: -; v_call: TRBV5-1; cdr3_aa: CASSPGTSGRPAFF
cdr3_length: 16; j_call: TRBJ2-1; clone_size: -; v_call: TRBV7-9; cdr3_aa: CASSLHQSEGGNEQFF
cdr3_length: 13; j_call: TRBJ1-2; clone_size: -; v_call: TRBV6-6; cdr3_aa: CASNPDGFYGYTF
cdr3_length: 16; j_call: TRBJ2-1; clone_size: few; v_call: TRBV4-3; cdr3_aa: CASSQATQGKGNEQFF
cdr3_length: 15; j_call: TRBJ2-1; clone_size: few; v_call: TRBV5-1; cdr3_aa: CASSLEREGRNEQFF
cdr3_length: 14; j_call: TRBJ1-2; clone_size: -; v_call: TRBV5-1; cdr3_aa: CASSFGQGVDGYTF
cdr3_length: 15; j_call: TRBJ2-3; clone_size: -; v_call: TRBV2; cdr3_aa: CASIAERATRDTQYF
cdr3_length: 15; j_call: TRBJ2-7; clone_size: few; v_call: TRBV20-1; cdr3_aa: CSASPVAGGPYEQYF
cdr3_length: 16; j_call: TRBJ2-5; clone_size: -; v_call: TRBV4-3; cdr3_aa: CASSSGLAGDRETQYF
cdr3_length: 15; j_call: TRBJ2-3; clone_size: few; v_call: TRBV28; cdr3_aa: CASSMSGSPTDTQYF
cdr3_length: 17; j_call: TRBJ1-2; clone_size: -; v_call: TRBV29-1; cdr3_aa: CSVEGLSGAGSRSGYTF